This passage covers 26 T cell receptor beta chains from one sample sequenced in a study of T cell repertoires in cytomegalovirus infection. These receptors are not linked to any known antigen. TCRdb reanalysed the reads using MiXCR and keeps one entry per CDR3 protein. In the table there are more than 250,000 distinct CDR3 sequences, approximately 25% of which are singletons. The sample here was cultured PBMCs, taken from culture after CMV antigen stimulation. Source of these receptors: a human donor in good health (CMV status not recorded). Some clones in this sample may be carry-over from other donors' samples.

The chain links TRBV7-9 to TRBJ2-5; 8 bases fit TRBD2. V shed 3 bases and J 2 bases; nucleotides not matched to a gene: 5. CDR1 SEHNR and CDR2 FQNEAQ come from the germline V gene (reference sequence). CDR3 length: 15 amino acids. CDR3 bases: TGTGCCAGCAGCTTTAGCGGGACGCTACAAGAGACCCAGTACTTC. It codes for CASSFSGTLQETQYF. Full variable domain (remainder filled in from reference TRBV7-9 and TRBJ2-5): DTGVSQNPRHKITKRGQNVTFRCDPISEHNRLYWYRQTLGQGPEFLTYFQNEAQLEKSRLLSDRFSAERPKGSFSTLEIQRTEQGDSAMYLCASSFSGTLQETQYFGPGTRLLVL.

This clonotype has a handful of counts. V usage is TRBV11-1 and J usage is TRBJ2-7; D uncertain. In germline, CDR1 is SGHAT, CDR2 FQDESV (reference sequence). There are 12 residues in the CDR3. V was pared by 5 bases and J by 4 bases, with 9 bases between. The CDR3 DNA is TGTGCCAGCAGCGCAACGGAGTACGAGCAGTACTTC. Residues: CASSATEYEQYF.

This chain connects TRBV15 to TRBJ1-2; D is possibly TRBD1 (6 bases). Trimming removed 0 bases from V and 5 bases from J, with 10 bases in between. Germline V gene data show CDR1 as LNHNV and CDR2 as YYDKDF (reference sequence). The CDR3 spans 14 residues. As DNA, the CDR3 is TGTGCCACCAGCAGAGAGTTCCAGGGGTATGGCTACACCTTC. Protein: CATSREFQGYGYTF.

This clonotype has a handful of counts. The DNA of the CDR3 is TGTGCCAGCAGCCCCTCGCCGGGCATATTCGACACCGGGGAGCTGTTTTTT. Translated, it gives CASSPSPGIFDTGELFF. The J gene is TRBJ2-2, the V gene TRBV7-3; no clear D. V shed 5 bases and J shed 3 bases, with 19 bases lying between them. CDR1 and CDR2 (germline): SGHTA, FQGTGA. This CDR3 region has 17 residues.

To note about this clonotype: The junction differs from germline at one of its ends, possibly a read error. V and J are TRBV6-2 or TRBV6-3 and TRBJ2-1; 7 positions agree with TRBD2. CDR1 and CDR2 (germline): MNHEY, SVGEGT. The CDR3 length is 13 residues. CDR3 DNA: TGTGTCAGCACCCTAGCGGAGTACAATGAGCAGTTCTTC. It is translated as CVSTLAEYNEQFF.

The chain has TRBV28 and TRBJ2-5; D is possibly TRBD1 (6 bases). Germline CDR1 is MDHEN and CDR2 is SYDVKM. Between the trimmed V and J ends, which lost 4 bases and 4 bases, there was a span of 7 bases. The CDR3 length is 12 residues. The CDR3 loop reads CASSWDTETQYF. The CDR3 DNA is TGTGCCAGCAGTTGGGACACAGAGACCCAGTACTTC.

CDR3: CASSEAGTGFYNEQFF. The CDR3 DNA follows: TGTGCCAGCAGCGAAGCAGGGACAGGGTTCTACAATGAGCAGTTCTTC. The chain links TRBV14 to TRBJ2-1; 9 bases agree with TRBD1. With V trimmed by 5 bases and J by 3 bases, 8 bases remained unmatched. The CDR3 totals 16 residues. The germline gives CDR1 SGHDN, CDR2 FVKESK.

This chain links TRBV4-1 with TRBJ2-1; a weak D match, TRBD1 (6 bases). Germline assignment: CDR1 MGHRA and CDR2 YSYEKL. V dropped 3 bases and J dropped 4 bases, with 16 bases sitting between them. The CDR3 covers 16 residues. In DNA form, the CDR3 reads TGCGCCAGCAGCCACCAGGGGATCGCGAAATACAATGAGCAGTTCTTC. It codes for CASSHQGIAKYNEQFF.

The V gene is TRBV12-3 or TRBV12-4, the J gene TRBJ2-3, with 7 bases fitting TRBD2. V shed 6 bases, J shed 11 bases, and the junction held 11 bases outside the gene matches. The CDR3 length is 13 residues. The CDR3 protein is CASSDHGAGEQYF. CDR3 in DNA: TGTGCCAGCAGCGACCATGGGGCGGGGGAGCAGTATTTT.

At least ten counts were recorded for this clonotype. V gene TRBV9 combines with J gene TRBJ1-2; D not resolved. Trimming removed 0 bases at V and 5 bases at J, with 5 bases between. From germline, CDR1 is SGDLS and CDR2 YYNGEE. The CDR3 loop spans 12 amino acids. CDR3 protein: CASSVEKYGYTF. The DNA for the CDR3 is TGTGCCAGCAGCGTAGAGAAGTATGGCTACACCTTC. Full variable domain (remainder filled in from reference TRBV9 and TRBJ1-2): DSGVTQTPKHLITATGQRVTLRCSPRSGDLSVYWYQQSLDQGLQFLIQYYNGEERAKGNILERFSAQQFPDLHSELNLSSLELGDSALYFCASSVEKYGYTFGSGTRLTVV.

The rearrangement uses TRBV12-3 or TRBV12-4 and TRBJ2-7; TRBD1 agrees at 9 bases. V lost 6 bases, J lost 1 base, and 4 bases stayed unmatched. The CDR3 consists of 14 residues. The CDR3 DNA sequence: TGTGCCAGCAGGCGCGGGACAGGGTCCTACGAGCAGTACTTC. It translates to CASRRGTGSYEQYF.

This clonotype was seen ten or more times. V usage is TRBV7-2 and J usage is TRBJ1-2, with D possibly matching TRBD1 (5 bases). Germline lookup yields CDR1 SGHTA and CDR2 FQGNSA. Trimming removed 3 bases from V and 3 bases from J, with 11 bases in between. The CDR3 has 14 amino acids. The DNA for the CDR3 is TGTGCCAGCAGCTTGGCCCCGGGGGACTATGGCTACACCTTC. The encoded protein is CASSLAPGDYGYTF.

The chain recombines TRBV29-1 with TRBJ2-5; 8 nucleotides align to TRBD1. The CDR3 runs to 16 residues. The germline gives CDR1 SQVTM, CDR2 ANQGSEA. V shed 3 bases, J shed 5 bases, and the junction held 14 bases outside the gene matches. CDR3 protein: CSVDPLYGTGRETQYF. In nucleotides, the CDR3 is TGCAGCGTTGATCCTCTTTACGGGACAGGCAGGGAGACCCAGTACTTC.

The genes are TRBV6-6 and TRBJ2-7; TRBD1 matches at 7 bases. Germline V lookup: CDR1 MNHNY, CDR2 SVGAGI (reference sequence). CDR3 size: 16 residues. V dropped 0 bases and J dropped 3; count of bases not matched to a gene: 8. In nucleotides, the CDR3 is TGTGCCAGCAGTTACTCGATGCGGCAGGGGGACTACGAGCAGTACTTC. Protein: CASSYSMRQGDYEQYF.

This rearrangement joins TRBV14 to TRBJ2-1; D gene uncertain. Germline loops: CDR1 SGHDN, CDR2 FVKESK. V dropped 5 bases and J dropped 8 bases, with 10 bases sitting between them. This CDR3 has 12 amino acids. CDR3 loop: CASSSWYHEQFF. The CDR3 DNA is TGTGCCAGCAGCTCCTGGTATCATGAGCAGTTCTTC.

The CDR3 DNA sequence: TGTGCCAGCAGCTTATCAGGGGGACCGGGTGGCACAGATACGCAGTATTTT. Its protein product is CASSLSGGPGGTDTQYF. The gene calls are TRBV7-2 and TRBJ2-3; 7 bases align to TRBD1. Germline V gene data show CDR1 as SGHTA and CDR2 as FQGNSA. This CDR3 is built from 17 residues. The trim removed 2 bases at V and 1 base at J, leaving 9 bases unmatched.

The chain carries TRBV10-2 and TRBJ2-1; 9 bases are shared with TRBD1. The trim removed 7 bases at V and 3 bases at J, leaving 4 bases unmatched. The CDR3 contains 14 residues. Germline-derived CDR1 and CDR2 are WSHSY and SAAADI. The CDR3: CASTRDRVYNEQFF. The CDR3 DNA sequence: TGCGCCAGCACCCGGGACAGGGTCTACAATGAGCAGTTCTTC.

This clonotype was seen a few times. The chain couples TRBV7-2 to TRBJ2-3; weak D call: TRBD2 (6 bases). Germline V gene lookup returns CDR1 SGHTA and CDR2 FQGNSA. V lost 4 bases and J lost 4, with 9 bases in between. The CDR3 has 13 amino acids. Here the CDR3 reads CASSWRLADTQYF. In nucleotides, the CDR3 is TGTGCCAGCAGCTGGAGACTAGCAGATACGCAGTATTTT.

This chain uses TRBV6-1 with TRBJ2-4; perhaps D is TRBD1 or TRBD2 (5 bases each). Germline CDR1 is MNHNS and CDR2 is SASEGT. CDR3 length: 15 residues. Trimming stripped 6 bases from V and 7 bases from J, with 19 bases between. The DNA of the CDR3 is TGTGCCAGCAGGGTATTCCGGGACCCTGGGAACATTCAGTACTTC. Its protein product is CASRVFRDPGNIQYF.

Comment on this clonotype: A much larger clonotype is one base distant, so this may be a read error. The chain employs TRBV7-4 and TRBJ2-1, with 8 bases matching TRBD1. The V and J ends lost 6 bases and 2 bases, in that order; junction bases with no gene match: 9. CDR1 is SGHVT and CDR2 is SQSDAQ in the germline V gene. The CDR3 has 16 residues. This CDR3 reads CASREGQELTYNEQFF. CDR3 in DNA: TGTGCCAGCAGGGAGGGACAGGAGCTAACCTACAATGAGCAGTTCTTC.

CDR3 in DNA: TGTGCCAGCAGCCCCCGTTCCGCGGGGAGCAATCAGCCCCAGCATTTT. This gives the protein CASSPRSAGSNQPQHF. The rearrangement joins TRBV7-1 to TRBJ1-5; D is ambiguous. TRBV7-1 belongs to the ORF category, with a function that is uncertain. This CDR3 has 16 residues. Trimming took off 5 bases at V and 1 base at J, with 15 bases between the two ends.

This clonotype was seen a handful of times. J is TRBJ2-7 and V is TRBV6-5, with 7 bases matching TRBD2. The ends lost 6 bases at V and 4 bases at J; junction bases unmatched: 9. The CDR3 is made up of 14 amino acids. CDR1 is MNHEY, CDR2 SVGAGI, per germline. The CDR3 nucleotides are TGTGCCAGCAGCCGCAGCCGGGAGGCTTACGAGCAGTACTTC. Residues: CASSRSREAYEQYF.

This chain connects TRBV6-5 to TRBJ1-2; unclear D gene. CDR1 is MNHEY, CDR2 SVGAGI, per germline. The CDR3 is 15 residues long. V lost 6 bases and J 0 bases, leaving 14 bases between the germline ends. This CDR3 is CASSTTYRPNYGYTF. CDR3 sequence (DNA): TGTGCCAGCAGCACCACGTACAGACCTAACTATGGCTACACCTTC.

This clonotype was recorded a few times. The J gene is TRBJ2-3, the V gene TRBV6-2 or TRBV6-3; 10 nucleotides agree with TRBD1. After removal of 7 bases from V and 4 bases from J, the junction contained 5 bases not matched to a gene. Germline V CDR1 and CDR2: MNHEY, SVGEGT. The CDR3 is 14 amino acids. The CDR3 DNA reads TGTGCCAGCAACGGACAGGGGGTTGCAGATACGCAGTATTTT. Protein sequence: CASNGQGVADTQYF.

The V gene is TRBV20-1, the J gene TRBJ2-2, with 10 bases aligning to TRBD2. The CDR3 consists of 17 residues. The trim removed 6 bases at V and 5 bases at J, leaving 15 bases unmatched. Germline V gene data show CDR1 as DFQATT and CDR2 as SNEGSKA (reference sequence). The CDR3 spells CSALQFTSGKGTGELFF. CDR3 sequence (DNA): TGCAGTGCATTACAGTTTACTAGCGGGAAGGGAACCGGGGAGCTGTTTTTT.

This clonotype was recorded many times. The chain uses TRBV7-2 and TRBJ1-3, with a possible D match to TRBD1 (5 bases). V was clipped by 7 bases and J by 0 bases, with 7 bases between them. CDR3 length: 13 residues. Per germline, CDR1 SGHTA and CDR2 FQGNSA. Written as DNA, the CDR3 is TGTGCCAGCACCGGGGCCTCTGGAAACACCATATATTTT. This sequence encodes CASTGASGNTIYF. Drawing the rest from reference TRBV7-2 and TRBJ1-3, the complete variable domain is GAGVSQSPSNKVTEKGKDVELRCDPISGHTALYWYRQSLGQGLEFLIYFQGNSAPDKSGLPSDRFSAERTGGSVSTLTIQRTQQEDSAVYLCASTGASGNTIYFGEGSWLTVV.